The text below deals with one T cell receptor beta chain. Antigen: not known. Vbeta (60) and Jbeta (13) primers were used in the PCR. The protocol was immunoSEQ multiplex PCR, while the TCRdb copy is restricted to in-frame clones and leaves out a portion. This table has 150,000 to 200,000 clones, 80% appearing once. V dropped 8 bases and J dropped 1; count of bases not matched to a gene: 5. CDR1 is MNHEY and CDR2 is SVGAGI in the germline V gene. This CDR3 is built from 15 residues. This sample is drawn from a study of cytomegalovirus exposure and HLA in healthy donors. Study context: Earlier sequencing of approximately 200 million T cells yielded 95 million to 120 million unique TCR beta sequences.

General study points: As a later analysis showed, several of the most significant clusters appeared to be linked to common viral pathogens. Productive status was seen about 90% or about 30% of the time for most TCR beta V segments in an earlier analysis.

The V gene is TRBV6-5, the J gene TRBJ2-2; 9 nucleotides match TRBD1. Material for sequencing was PBMCs. The receptor was derived from a woman in her 40s in good health and CMV-seronegative. The DNA of the CDR3 is TGTGCCAGCGGACCGGGACAGGGGAACACCGGGGAGCTGTTTTTT. Translation: CASGPGQGNTGELFF.